The clone carrying this T cell receptor beta chain turned up a few times. What it recognizes is unknown. The data are from a study of beta chain features in type 1 diabetes. Points from the study as a whole: A moderate, significant TCRB CDR3 shortening appeared in type 1 diabetes across four CD4+ subsets.

Investigators reverse transcribed all isolated RNA, so they sequenced expressed TCRB transcripts. Libraries were prepared by immunoSEQ multiplex PCR; TCRdb keeps only in-frame clonotypes and omits some of them. Of about 170,000 clones listed, around 7.9% are singletons. The V and J ends lost 9 bases and 7 bases, in that order; junction bases with no gene match: 11. Germline loops: CDR1 LNHDA, CDR2 SQIVND (reference sequence). The CDR3 is made up of 13 amino acids. This chain links TRBV19 with TRBJ1-2, with TRBD1 matching 7 bases. The source material was central memory CD4+ T cells from blood. This clonotype was sampled from a man between 18 and 35 years old with type 1 diabetes. The CDR3 DNA reads TGTGCCAGCCAACGACCACAGGGGACTGGCTACACCTTC. Protein: CASQRPQGTGYTF.